This entry lists 24 T cell receptor beta chains sequenced from one sample in a study of blood T cell repertoires in COVID-19. Only in-frame clones appear in the TCRdb table, and some are missing; sequencing was by immunoSEQ multiplex PCR. The data hold approximately 63,000 clones, with more than 75% observed a single time. Sequencing used peripheral blood. Receptors originate from a woman aged 80 or older with acute or convalescent COVID-19.

The chain recombines TRBV15 with TRBJ2-2; 11 nucleotides align to TRBD2. Germline V lookup: CDR1 LNHNV, CDR2 YYDKDF (reference sequence). The CDR3 is 17 amino acids. Losses at the gene ends were 8 bases for V and 7 bases for J; bases not matched to a gene: 15. CDR3 sequence: CATGGLTSGSRIGELFF. Written as DNA, the CDR3 is TGTGCCACCGGGGGTCTCACTAGCGGGAGTAGGATCGGGGAGCTGTTTTTT.

The V gene is TRBV27, the J gene TRBJ2-1, with 9 bases fitting TRBD2. Trimming at V came to 3 bases and at J to 9 bases, leaving 3 bases not matched to a gene. In germline, CDR1 is MNHEY, CDR2 SMNVEV (reference sequence). This CDR3 is 13 amino acids long. CDR3 loop: CASSFSGSGEQFF. The DNA of the CDR3 is TGTGCCAGCAGTTTTAGCGGGAGTGGTGAGCAGTTCTTC.

The CDR3 reads CASSPQGEEQYF. In DNA form, the CDR3 reads TGTGCCAGCAGTCCCCAGGGGGAAGAGCAGTACTTC. This rearrangement joins TRBV7-9 to TRBJ2-7; 7 bases agree with TRBD1. Germline CDR1 SEHNR, CDR2 FQNEAQ (reference sequence). The ends lost 6 bases at V and 7 bases at J; junction bases unmatched: 6. This CDR3 contains 12 residues.

J is TRBJ2-5 and V is TRBV5-1; perhaps TRBD2 as D (6 bases). The germline V gene encodes CDR1 SGHRS and CDR2 YFSETQ. V was cut by 0 bases and J by 1 base, with 13 bases left in between. The CDR3 length is 16 residues. For the CDR3, the DNA is TGCGCCAGCAGCTTGGTTGACCGGGGACTCCAAGAGACCCAGTACTTC. Its translation: CASSLVDRGLQETQYF.

Only a few counts were recorded for this clone. The chain has TRBV4-1 and TRBJ2-6, with D perhaps TRBD2 (7 bases). V lost 4 bases and J lost 2, with 15 bases in between. The V gene's germline CDR1 is MGHRA and CDR2 YSYEKL. CDR3 length equals 17 residues. This chain's CDR3 is CASSPLGGVAGANVLTF. CDR3 DNA: TGCGCCAGCAGCCCCCTAGGGGGGGTCGCTGGGGCCAACGTCCTGACTTTC.

The gene calls are TRBV13 and TRBJ2-7, with D possibly TRBD1 on 6 matching bases. CDR1 is PRHDT and CDR2 is FYEKMQ in the germline V gene (reference sequence). Trimming shortened V by 4 bases and J by 6 bases, and 16 bases separated the two germline ends. The CDR3 consists of 14 residues. The CDR3 DNA is TGTGCCAGCAGCTATGGACAGTTGAACCCCGAGCAGTACTTC. Encoded protein: CASSYGQLNPEQYF.

The chain is built from TRBV9 and TRBJ1-3, with a weak D call TRBD1 (6 bases). From germline, CDR1 is SGDLS and CDR2 YYNGEE. The CDR3 runs to 16 residues. V dropped 0 bases and J dropped 0 bases, with 10 bases sitting between them. DNA of the CDR3: TGTGCCAGCAGCGTAGGGGGGCCTCTCTCTGGAAACACCATATATTTT. It translates to CASSVGGPLSGNTIYF.

This clone was counted only a few times. One end of the junction varies from germline; a read error may be responsible. The chain is built from TRBV4-1 and TRBJ2-1; 9 bases fit TRBD2. The CDR3 is made up of 15 amino acids. CDR1 MGHRA and CDR2 YSYEKL come from the germline V gene. The CDR3 nucleotides read TGCGCCAGCAGCCAAGATCCGACTAGCGGTTTAATGGTGGTCTTC. This translates into CASSQDPTSGLMVVF.

The rearrangement joins TRBV29-1 to TRBJ1-1; possible D gene TRBD1, 6 bases. Trimming stripped 3 bases from V and 5 bases from J, with 13 bases between. CDR3 size: 13 residues. CDR1 is SQVTM and CDR2 is ANQGSEA in the germline V gene. CDR3 in amino acids: CSVDQGRSTEAFF. CDR3 coding DNA: TGCAGCGTTGACCAGGGGCGGTCGACTGAAGCTTTCTTT. The complete variable domain, with remaining parts taken from reference TRBV29-1 and TRBJ1-1, reads SAVISQKPSRDICQRGTSLTIQCQVDSQVTMMFWYRQQPGQSLTLIATANQGSEATYESGFVIDKFPISRPNLTFSTLTVSNMSPEDSSIYLCSVDQGRSTEAFFGQGTRLTVV.

V and J are TRBV20-1 and TRBJ2-7; 12 bases line up with TRBD2. CDR1 and CDR2 from the germline V gene are DFQATT and SNEGSKA (reference sequence). The CDR3 is made up of 15 amino acids. V shed 3 bases and J 2 bases; nucleotides not matched to a gene: 5. CDR3 DNA sequence: TGCAGTGCTAGTTCTCTAGCGGGGGGGACCTACGAGCAGTACTTC. Translated, it gives CSASSLAGGTYEQYF.

The V and J genes are TRBV7-9 and TRBJ1-1; no clear D gene. V lost 6 bases, J lost 6 bases, and 14 bases lay in between. The CDR3 consists of 13 residues. In germline, CDR1 is SEHNR, CDR2 FQNEAQ (reference sequence). The CDR3 DNA reads as TGTGCCAGCAGTCTCGTGGGAGGCGCTGAAGCTTTCTTT. Protein sequence: CASSLVGGAEAFF. Full variable domain (missing parts from reference TRBV7-9 and TRBJ1-1): DTGVSQNPRHKITKRGQNVTFRCDPISEHNRLYWYRQTLGQGPEFLTYFQNEAQLEKSRLLSDRFSAERPKGSFSTLEIQRTEQGDSAMYLCASSLVGGAEAFFGQGTRLTVV.

This CDR3 reads CASSPGLVGYEQYF. Here the CDR3 DNA reads TGTGCCAGCAGCCCCGGACTAGTGGGATACGAGCAGTACTTC. The rearrangement joins TRBV5-4 to TRBJ2-7; the match to TRBD2 covers 7 bases. Germline-derived CDR1 and CDR2 are SGHNT and YYREEE (reference sequence). V trimming: 4 bases; J trimming: 4 bases; junction bases outside the gene matches: 8. This CDR3 spans 14 amino acids.

This chain connects TRBV19 to TRBJ2-1, with 12 bases matching TRBD2. The CDR3 loop spans 15 amino acids. Germline CDR1 is LNHDA and CDR2 is SQIVND (reference sequence). Trimming at V came to 7 bases and at J to 7 bases, leaving 8 bases not matched to a gene. The chain's CDR3 is CASKRLAGGSNEQFF. DNA for the CDR3: TGTGCCAGTAAGCGGCTAGCGGGAGGGAGTAATGAGCAGTTCTTC. The variable domain in full, with the rest retrieved from reference TRBV19 and TRBJ2-1, is DGGITQSPKYLFRKEGQNVTLSCEQNLNHDAMYWYRQDPGQGLRLIYYSQIVNDFQKGDIAEGYSVSREKKESFPLTVTSAQKNPTAFYLCASKRLAGGSNEQFFGPGTRLTVL.

Turning to this clone: At one boundary the junction diverges from the germline segment, which might be a read error. V is TRBV7-9 and J is TRBJ2-7; 7 positions agree with TRBD1. CDR1 is SEHNR, CDR2 FQNEAQ, per germline (reference sequence). This CDR3 is built from 11 residues. As DNA, the CDR3 is TGTGCCAGCAGCATGAACGACAGGGTGAACTTC. This translates into CASSMNDRVNF.

The chain is built from TRBV7-2 and TRBJ2-7; possible D gene TRBD1, 6 bases. Trimming took 5 bases from V and 0 from J, leaving 14 bases between them. Germline lookup yields CDR1 SGHTA and CDR2 FQGNSA. The CDR3 contains 15 residues. CDR3 sequence reads: CASSPAGGSSYEQYF. CDR3 in DNA: TGTGCCAGCAGCCCCGCTGGGGGCTCCTCCTACGAGCAGTACTTC.

The rearrangement uses TRBV24-1 and TRBJ2-3; tentative D call: TRBD1 (6 bases). The CDR3 sequence is 17 residues long. The germline CDR1 and CDR2 sequences are KGHDR and SFDVKD. Between the trimmed V and J ends, which lost 4 bases and 2 bases, there was a span of 18 bases. The DNA for the CDR3 is TGTGCCACCAGTGACCCCCCAGGGGCAGGCGCCACAGATACGCAGTATTTT. This encodes CATSDPPGAGATDTQYF.

This clone has only a few counts. The rearrangement links TRBV28 to TRBJ2-5, with TRBD2 identical over 7 bases. The CDR3 sequence is 14 residues long. Germline CDR1 MDHEN, CDR2 SYDVKM. The ends lost 5 bases at V and 9 bases at J; junction bases unmatched: 12. CDR3 nucleotide sequence: TGTGCCAGCAGTGCAGGACTAGGGCTAAGGGCCCAGTACTTC. Translating it yields CASSAGLGLRAQYF.

This clone was recorded once. This chain connects TRBV5-6 to TRBJ2-6; no reliable D call. The length of the CDR3 is 15 residues. In germline, CDR1 is SGHDT, CDR2 YYEEEE. V was clipped by 0 bases and J by 1 base, with 5 bases between them. The CDR3 DNA reads TGTGCCAGCAGCTTGGGACAATCTGGGGCCAACGTCCTGACTTTC. Protein product: CASSLGQSGANVLTF.

The V call is TRBV11-2, the J call TRBJ1-3, with a weak D call TRBD1 (5 bases). Germline CDR1 SGHAT, CDR2 FQNNGV. Trimming took off 0 bases at V and 5 bases at J, with 14 bases between the two ends. The CDR3 consists of 16 residues. The DNA of the CDR3 is TGTGCCAGCAGCTTAGATTGGCCGGGGGGGAGAAACACCATATATTTT. This gives the protein CASSLDWPGGRNTIYF.

V usage is TRBV24-1 and J usage is TRBJ2-5; 14 nucleotides align to TRBD2. With V trimmed by 9 bases and J by 5 bases, 4 bases remained unmatched. Germline V CDR1 and CDR2: KGHDR, SFDVKD. The CDR3 is 14 residues long. The CDR3 DNA reads TGTGCCACCGGACTAGCGGGAGGAGGGGAGACCCAGTACTTC. Its translation: CATGLAGGGETQYF.

The chain combines TRBV9 with TRBJ1-6; D perhaps matches TRBD1 (5 bases). Germline CDR1 SGDLS, CDR2 YYNGEE. Deletions cut 0 bases from V and 8 bases from J, with 9 bases between. The CDR3 is made up of 14 amino acids. The CDR3 DNA sequence: TGTGCCAGCAGCGTAGGACAGAGAGATTCACCCCTCCACTTT. Protein: CASSVGQRDSPLHF.

This chain uses TRBV5-1 with TRBJ1-1; 8 bases align to TRBD1. V lost 3 bases, J lost 1 base, and 8 bases stayed unmatched. The CDR3 length is 16 residues. CDR1 is SGHRS, CDR2 YFSETQ, per germline. In DNA form, the CDR3 reads TGCGCCAGCAGCTCGGCAGGGGGCGCGGGGAACACTGAAGCTTTCTTT. Translated, it gives CASSSAGGAGNTEAFF.

The chain has TRBV28 and TRBJ1-1, with a tentative D call TRBD1 (6 bases). This CDR3 contains 13 residues. CDR1 MDHEN and CDR2 SYDVKM come from the germline V gene. The V gene lost 10 bases and the J gene lost 0 bases, with 12 bases spanning the gap. CDR3 sequence: CATWTEMNTEAFF. The CDR3 DNA reads TGTGCCACCTGGACAGAGATGAACACTGAAGCTTTCTTT. Filled out from reference TRBV28 and TRBJ1-1, the complete variable domain reads DVKVTQSSRYLVKRTGEKVFLECVQDMDHENMFWYRQDPGLGLRLIYFSYDVKMKEKGDIPEGYSVSREKKERFSLILESASTNQTSMYLCATWTEMNTEAFFGQGTRLTVV.

This clone was seen only a few times. The J gene is TRBJ2-1, the V gene TRBV6-5; D unresolved. The CDR3 runs 12 residues. Trimming removed 5 bases at V and 4 bases at J, with 6 bases between. Germline lookup yields CDR1 MNHEY and CDR2 SVGAGI. The CDR3 region has the DNA TGTGCCAGCAGTCGCGGTTACAATGAGCAGTTCTTC. Amino acids: CASSRGYNEQFF.